One and the same sample provided the 6 T cell receptor beta chains below, sequenced in a study of cytomegalovirus exposure and HLA in healthy donors. The protocol was immunoSEQ multiplex PCR, while the TCRdb copy is restricted to in-frame clones and leaves out a portion. This table has roughly 190,000 clones, 86% appearing once. The sequenced material came from PBMCs. These receptors came from a woman in her late teens or twenties in good health and CMV-seronegative.

This sequence joins TRBV2 and TRBJ2-1; 14 bases line up with TRBD2. CDR1 and CDR2 (germline): SNHLY, FYNNEI. The CDR3 loop spans 19 amino acids. V was pared by 6 bases and J by 1 base, with 11 bases of the junction left unmatched. The DNA of the CDR3 is TGTGCCAGCAGCAGACTAGCGGGAGGGAACGTGGTGTCCTACAATGAGCAGTTCTTC. Translation: CASSRLAGGNVVSYNEQFF.

The V call is TRBV19, the J call TRBJ1-4; TRBD1 matches 7 bases. After removal of 3 bases from V and 7 bases from J, the junction contained 8 bases not matched to a gene. The CDR3 runs to 15 residues. Germline V gene sequence: CDR1 LNHDA, CDR2 SQIVND (reference sequence). In DNA, the CDR3 is TGTGCCAGTAGTATGTATGAGACAGGGTCTGAAAAACTGTTTTTT. Amino acids: CASSMYETGSEKLFF.

This rearrangement joins TRBV7-6 to TRBJ1-1; D is ambiguous. V gave up 5 bases and J gave up 6 bases, with 16 bases separating them. Germline lookup yields CDR1 SGHVS and CDR2 FNYEAQ. This CDR3 spans 14 amino acids. CDR3 nucleotide sequence: TGTGCCAGCAGCCTAGTAGTTCGTGGAGCTGAAGCTTTCTTT. This codes for CASSLVVRGAEAFF.

The rearrangement joins TRBV2 to TRBJ2-1; 10 positions match TRBD2. The germline V gene encodes CDR1 SNHLY and CDR2 FYNNEI. With V trimmed by 7 bases and J by 5 bases, 11 bases remained unmatched. The CDR3 runs 16 residues. CDR3 protein: CASIPTLAGANNEQFF. CDR3 in DNA: TGTGCCAGCATTCCAACTCTAGCGGGGGCGAACAATGAGCAGTTCTTC. The variable domain in full, with the rest retrieved from reference TRBV2 and TRBJ2-1, is EPEVTQTPSHQVTQMGQEVILRCVPISNHLYFYWYRQILGQKVEFLVSFYNNEISEKSEIFDDQFSVERPDGSNFTLKIRSTKLEDSAMYFCASIPTLAGANNEQFFGPGTRLTVL.

The genes are TRBV6-6 and TRBJ1-5, with TRBD1 matching 7 bases. Unmatched junction bases numbered 5, after V lost 6 bases and J lost 6 bases. In germline, CDR1 is MNHNY, CDR2 SVGAGI (reference sequence). The CDR3 spans 13 residues. CDR3 loop: CASRETGSQPQHF. CDR3 coding DNA: TGTGCCAGCAGGGAGACAGGGTCTCAGCCCCAGCATTTT.

The chain recombines TRBV7-6 with TRBJ2-2; D is unresolved. From germline, CDR1 is SGHVS and CDR2 FNYEAQ. The CDR3 sequence is 12 residues long. V was pared by 2 bases and J by 6 bases, with 4 bases between. The CDR3 is CASSLFSGELFF. The CDR3 DNA is TGTGCCAGCAGCTTATTCTCCGGGGAGCTGTTTTTT.